This TCR beta chain is from a study of molecular identifiers for immune sequencing clone quantification (dated by TCRdb to 2017 to 2018). Notes on the research overall: For a replicate experiment, RNA from approximately 20,000 or 100,000 naive CD8 T cells was divided into five aliquots, and four of the five aliquots were sequenced. CD8 T cells were used in a methods study to benchmark molecular-identifier clustering-based TCR repertoire sequencing (MIDCIRS) and TCR RNA copy counting. Overall results and qualifications from the work: A single cell's worth of spiked-in Jurkat TCR RNA was reported detectable even among around 1 million naive CD8 T cells. Naive libraries contained spiked-in Jurkat TCR RNA (approximately 10 copies' worth), which is not part of the donor repertoire. Modeling gave 3 to 3.5 recovered TCR RNA copies per cell versus around 10 by digital PCR, implying 25% to 30% capture efficiency. Clones above 20 RNA copies held over 97% of molecules in CMV-specific effector cells but under 1% in naive cells. When barcode sub-clustering was left out, chimeric consensus sequences inflated TCR diversity, with chimeras reaching as high as 47%. Identical TCR molecules sharing a barcode could cause highly expanded clone sizes to be underestimated.

The count of this clonotype is one. The antigen it binds to is not known. A much larger clone is a single base away; this may be a read error. The method behind the library was PCR. Sequenced using an Illumina HiSeq 4000. Bulk TCR libraries were generated as previously described, with the TCR primers listed in Table S5 used. Total RNA was purified with the Qiagen AllPrep DNA/RNA kit. Before analysis, reads from multiple sequencing runs of one library were combined. The original methods were these. Reads were retained only if an exact TCR constant sequence was present, and the retained reads were trimmed to 150 nt and grouped according to their 12-nt molecular barcodes. Within each barcode group, reads were sub-clustered at a 15% Levenshtein threshold, and quality-weighted consensus sequences were built per RNA molecule. Non-functional sequences were discarded, and so were lower-count sequences lying one edit away from another sequence. Based on a fit of two negative binomial distributions, barcode sub-clusters having less than 20% of the maximum read count were discarded. The public reads were reanalyzed by TCRdb: fastp trimming at Q25, MiXCR alignment, in-frame beta chains only. Rows with one shared CDR3 protein collapse into an entry with the most common genes and DNA. These V and J calls rely on TCRdb rather than the paper's analysis. The sample table holds about half a million distinct CDR3 sequences, of which around 21% were seen once. 0.7% to 0.95% of the sample is held by the ten biggest clonotypes.

Including the terminal cysteine and phenylalanine, the CDR3 comprises 14 residues. Kept here is only the CDR3 DNA, which spans 42 bases and is read in frame from base 1. According to the germline V gene, CDR1 reads ENHRY and CDR2 reads SYGVKD. Libraries of naive CD8 T cells were built from about 19,000 to 1,100,000 sorted cells, with 10%, 30% or 50% of the purified RNA used. Naive CD8 T cells were FACS-sorted as CD8+CD4-CCR7+CD45RA+ on a BD FACSAria II into RLT Plus buffer. Detection sensitivity was tested by spiking Jurkat RNA equal to some 11 TCR copies' worth into samples containing about 20,000-1,000,000 naive CD8 T cells. Enrichment of CD8 T cells was done with RosetteSep CD8+ T Cell Enrichment Cocktail plus Ficoll-Paque, and ACK red cell lysis came afterward.

Here the chain combines TRBV10-3 and TRBJ1-1, with 7 central nucleotides matching TRBD1. Sequencing was done on a sample of naive CD8+ T cells from blood, with Jurkat cell RNA spiked in. The cell subset or site label here, explained by the study, means: FACS-sorted CD8+CD4-CCR7+CD45RA+ naive T cells. This TCR was sampled from a human donor in good health. Some libraries in this study had Jurkat cell RNA spiked in. The nucleotide sequence is given as TGTGCCATCGGTGAGTCAGGGGGAGACACTGAAGCTTTCTTT. Its coded protein is CAIGESGGDTEAFF.